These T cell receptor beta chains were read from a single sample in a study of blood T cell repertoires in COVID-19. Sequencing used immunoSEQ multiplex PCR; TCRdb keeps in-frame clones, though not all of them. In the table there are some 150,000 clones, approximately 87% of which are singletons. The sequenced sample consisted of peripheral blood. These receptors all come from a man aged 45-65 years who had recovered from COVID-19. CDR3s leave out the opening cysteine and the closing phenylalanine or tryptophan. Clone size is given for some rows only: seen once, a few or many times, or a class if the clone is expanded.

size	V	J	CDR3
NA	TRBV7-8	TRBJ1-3	ASSLAGDGNTIY
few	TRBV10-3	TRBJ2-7	AITRDTTGKGVGEQY
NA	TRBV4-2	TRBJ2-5	ASSQGTGQPQETQY
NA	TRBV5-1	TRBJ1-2	ASSQVDRGDYGYT
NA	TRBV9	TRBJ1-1	ASSTQTGLDTEAF
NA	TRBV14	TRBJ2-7	ASSPPDRPHREQY
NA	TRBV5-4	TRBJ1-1	ASSLRNRMMNTEAF
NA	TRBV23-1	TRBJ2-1	ASSQSDSDNEQF
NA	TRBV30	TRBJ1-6	AWSVQGMGNNSPLH
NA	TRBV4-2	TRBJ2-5	ASSQGGTSGGAEETQY
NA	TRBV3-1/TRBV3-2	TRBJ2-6	ASSHQPGQMLLGANVLT
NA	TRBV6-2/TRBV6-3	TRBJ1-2	ASSTYIGTETTNYGYT
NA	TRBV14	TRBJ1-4	ASSHRGPTGNEKLF
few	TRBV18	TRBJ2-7	ASSPLDRNEQY
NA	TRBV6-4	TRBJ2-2	ASSSGTSEPPPGTGELF
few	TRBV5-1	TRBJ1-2	ASSWDSYGYT
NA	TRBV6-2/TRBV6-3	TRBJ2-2	ASSLGVAANTGELF
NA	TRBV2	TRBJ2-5	ASSPGSETQY
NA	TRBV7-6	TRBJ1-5	ASSLYLGVNQPQH
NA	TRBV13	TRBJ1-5	ASSQNPGGYSNQPQH
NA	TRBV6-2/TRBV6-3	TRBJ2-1	ASSKEGVFSYNEQF
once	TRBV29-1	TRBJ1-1	SVVKGVNTEAF
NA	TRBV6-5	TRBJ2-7	ASSYPGQGAYEQY
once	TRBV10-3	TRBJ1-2	AIRQGNYGYT
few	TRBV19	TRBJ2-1	ASSISRDNEQF
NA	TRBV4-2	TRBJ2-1	ASSLSPLAGGQDEQF
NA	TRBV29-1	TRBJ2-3	SVLAGATDTQY
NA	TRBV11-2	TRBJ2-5	AVERGGWVQETQY
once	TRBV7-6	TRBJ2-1	ASSQPGLAAMLGNEQF
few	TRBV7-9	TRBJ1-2	ASSPIRTGRETNYGYT
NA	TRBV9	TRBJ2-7	ASSAETGGTYEQY
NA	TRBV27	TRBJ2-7	ASRGGQGRSYEQY
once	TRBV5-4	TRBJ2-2	ASRVTGGQGNTGELF
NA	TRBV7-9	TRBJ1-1	ASSSDRGRNTEAF
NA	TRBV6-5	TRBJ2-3	ASSYDRVGDTQY
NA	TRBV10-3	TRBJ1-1	ASTSTGYTEAF
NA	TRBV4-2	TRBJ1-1	ASSQNTGLMNTEAF
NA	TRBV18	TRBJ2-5	ASSVGQGAEETQY
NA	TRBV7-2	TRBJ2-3	ASSLASGTDTQY